These 8 T cell receptor beta chains came from one sample sequenced in a study of shared clonotypes between healthy human individuals. Libraries were prepared by immunoSEQ multiplex PCR; TCRdb keeps only in-frame clonotypes and omits some of them. The repertoire holds approximately 2,300,000 clones, with 80% to 95% as singletons. The specimen was naive CD4+ T cells from PBMCs. Subset indicated: CD45RA+ positively selected. The source of these receptors is a man younger than 30 in good health. Some clones in this sample may be carry-over from other donors' samples.

This clone came up a few times. The J gene is TRBJ1-1, the V gene TRBV14; D gene uncertain. The CDR3 loop spans 13 amino acids. Germline V gene data show CDR1 as SGHDN and CDR2 as FVKESK. V gave up 4 bases and J gave up 5 bases, with 11 bases separating them. The CDR3 region has the DNA TGTGCCAGCAGCCTGGTTATGGATACTGAAGCTTTCTTT. It specifies CASSLVMDTEAFF.

On this clone itself: At the DNA level, this CDR3 is encoded by other sequences in the same sample as well. The rearrangement joins TRBV5-1 to TRBJ2-3; 7 bases fit TRBD1. Germline loops: CDR1 SGHRS, CDR2 YFSETQ. There are 14 residues in the CDR3. Losses at the gene ends were 0 bases for V and 4 bases for J; bases not matched to a gene: 2. CDR3 amino acids: CASSLGQGPDTQYF. The CDR3 DNA is TGCGCCAGCAGCTTGGGACAGGGACCAGATACGCAGTATTTT. Together with reference TRBV5-1 and TRBJ2-3, the CDR3 gives the full variable domain: KAGVTQTPRYLIKTRGQQVTLSCSPISGHRSVSWYQQTPGQGLQFLFEYFSETQRNKGNFPGRFSGRQFSNSRSEMNVSTLELGDSALYLCASSLGQGPDTQYFGPGTRLTVL.

V is TRBV5-5 and J is TRBJ1-5; 10 bases map to TRBD1. Germline CDR1 and CDR2: SGHKS and YYEKEE (reference sequence). The CDR3 is 15 residues long. Trimming took 2 bases from V and 6 from J; bases not matched to a gene: 5. The CDR3 region is CASSLAGTGVQPQHF. The CDR3 coding sequence is TGTGCCAGCAGCTTAGCCGGGACAGGGGTTCAGCCCCAGCATTTT. The complete variable domain, with remaining parts taken from reference TRBV5-5 and TRBJ1-5, reads DAGVTQSPTHLIKTRGQQVTLRCSPISGHKSVSWYQQVLGQGPQFIFQYYEKEERGRGNFPDRFSARQFPNYSSELNVNALLLGDSALYLCASSLAGTGVQPQHFGDGTRLSIL.

Remarks on this clone: Other DNA sequences in the sample encode the same CDR3. The chain recombines TRBV7-3 with TRBJ2-3; 7 nucleotides match TRBD1. V was clipped by 6 bases and J by 4 bases; unmatched bases: 4. Looked up from germline, CDR1 is SGHTA and CDR2 is FQGTGA. The CDR3 runs to 13 residues. The CDR3, as DNA: TGTGCCAGCAGTTACAGGGGCGCAGATACGCAGTATTTT. Translated: CASSYRGADTQYF.

This chain joins TRBV2 and TRBJ1-1, with 7 bases lining up with TRBD1. The V and J ends lost 9 bases and 6 bases, in that order; junction bases with no gene match: 10. Germline-derived CDR1 and CDR2 are SNHLY and FYNNEI. The CDR3 runs to 13 residues. The chain's CDR3 is CASTSRGRAEAFF. In DNA, the CDR3 is TGTGCCAGTACCTCGAGGGGGCGCGCTGAAGCTTTCTTT.

The V and J genes are TRBV6-5 and TRBJ2-7, with D possibly matching TRBD2 (6 bases). Germline V CDR1 and CDR2: MNHEY, SVGAGI. V shed 6 bases and J shed 6 bases, with 15 bases lying between them. CDR3 size: 13 residues. CDR3 protein: CASRLQRGGEQYF. The DNA of the CDR3 is TGTGCCAGCAGACTCCAGAGGGGAGGCGAGCAGTACTTC.

The chain recombines TRBV7-2 with TRBJ1-3, with 8 bases lining up with TRBD1. The V and J ends lost 4 bases and 1 base, in that order; junction bases with no gene match: 3. The CDR3 has 15 residues. CDR1 is SGHTA, CDR2 FQGNSA, per germline. CDR3 in DNA: TGTGCCAGCAGCTCGCGGACAGGGTCTGGAAACACCATATATTTT. Translating it yields CASSSRTGSGNTIYF.

The chain is built from TRBV5-1 and TRBJ1-4; 7 nucleotides align to TRBD1. V gave up 5 bases and J gave up 2 bases; unmatched junction bases: 3. CDR1 and CDR2 (germline): SGHRS, YFSETQ. The length of the CDR3 is 14 residues. CDR3 protein: CASRVTGTNEKLFF. For the CDR3, the DNA is TGCGCCAGCAGGGTGACAGGGACTAATGAAAAACTGTTTTTT.